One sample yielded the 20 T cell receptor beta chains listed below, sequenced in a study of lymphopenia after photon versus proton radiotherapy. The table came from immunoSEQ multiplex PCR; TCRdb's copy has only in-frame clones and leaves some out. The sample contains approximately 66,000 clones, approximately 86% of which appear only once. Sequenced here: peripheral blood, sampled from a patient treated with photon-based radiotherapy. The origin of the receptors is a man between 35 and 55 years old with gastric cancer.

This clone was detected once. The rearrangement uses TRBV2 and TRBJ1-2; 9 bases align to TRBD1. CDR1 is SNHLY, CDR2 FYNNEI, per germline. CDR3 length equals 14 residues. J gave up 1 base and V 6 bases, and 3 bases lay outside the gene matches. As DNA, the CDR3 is TGTGCCAGCAGACGACAGGGGGGTAACTATGGCTACACCTTC. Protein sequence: CASRRQGGNYGYTF. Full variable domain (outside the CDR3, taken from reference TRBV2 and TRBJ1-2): EPEVTQTPSHQVTQMGQEVILRCVPISNHLYFYWYRQILGQKVEFLVSFYNNEISEKSEIFDDQFSVERPDGSNFTLKIRSTKLEDSAMYFCASRRQGGNYGYTFGSGTRLTVV.

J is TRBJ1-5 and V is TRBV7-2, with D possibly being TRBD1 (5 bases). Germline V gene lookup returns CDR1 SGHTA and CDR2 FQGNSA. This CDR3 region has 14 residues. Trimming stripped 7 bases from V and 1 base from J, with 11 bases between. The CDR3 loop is CASTPGGSNQPQHF. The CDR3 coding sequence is TGTGCCAGCACCCCGGGGGGAAGCAATCAGCCCCAGCATTTT. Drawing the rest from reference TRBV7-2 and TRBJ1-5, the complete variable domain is GAGVSQSPSNKVTEKGKDVELRCDPISGHTALYWYRQSLGQGLEFLIYFQGNSAPDKSGLPSDRFSAERTGGSVSTLTIQRTQQEDSAVYLCASTPGGSNQPQHFGDGTRLSIL.

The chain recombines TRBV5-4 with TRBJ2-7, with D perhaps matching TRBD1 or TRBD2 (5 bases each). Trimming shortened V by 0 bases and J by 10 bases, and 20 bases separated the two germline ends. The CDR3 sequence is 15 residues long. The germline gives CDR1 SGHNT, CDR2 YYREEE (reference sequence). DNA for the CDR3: TGTGCCAGCAGCTTGGTCGGGGCCCCCCCGCAAAAACAGTACTTC. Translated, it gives CASSLVGAPPQKQYF.

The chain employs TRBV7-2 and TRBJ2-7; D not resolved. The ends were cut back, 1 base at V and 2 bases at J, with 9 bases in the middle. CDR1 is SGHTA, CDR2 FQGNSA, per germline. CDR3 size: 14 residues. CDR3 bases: TGTGCCAGCAGCTTAGTCACGGGTACCTACGAGCAGTACTTC. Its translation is CASSLVTGTYEQYF.

CDR3 residues: CAWSPRKRGAQETQYF. The CDR3 nucleotides read TGTGCCTGGAGTCCCCGGAAGCGGGGGGCCCAAGAGACCCAGTACTTC. The chain is built from TRBV30 and TRBJ2-5; 9 bases line up with TRBD2. Per the germline V gene, CDR1 is GTSNPN and CDR2 is SVGIG (reference sequence). V gave up 2 bases and J gave up 1 base; unmatched junction bases: 8. The CDR3 is 16 residues long.

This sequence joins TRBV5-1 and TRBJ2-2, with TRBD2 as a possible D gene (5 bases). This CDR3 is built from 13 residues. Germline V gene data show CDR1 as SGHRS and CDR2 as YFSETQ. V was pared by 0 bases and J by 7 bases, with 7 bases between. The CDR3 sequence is CASSLDGVGELFF. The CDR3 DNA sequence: TGCGCCAGCAGCTTGGACGGGGTCGGGGAGCTGTTTTTT.

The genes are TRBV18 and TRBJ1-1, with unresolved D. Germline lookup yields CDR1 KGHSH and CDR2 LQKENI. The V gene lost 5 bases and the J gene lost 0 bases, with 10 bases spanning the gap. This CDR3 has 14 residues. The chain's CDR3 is CASSDGFLNTEAFF. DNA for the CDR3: TGTGCCAGCTCAGACGGGTTCCTGAACACTGAAGCTTTCTTT. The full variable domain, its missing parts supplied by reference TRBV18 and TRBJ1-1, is NAGVMQNPRHLVRRRGQEARLRCSPMKGHSHVYWYRQLPEEGLKFMVYLQKENIIDESGMPKERFSAEFPKEGPSILRIQQVVRGDSAAYFCASSDGFLNTEAFFGQGTRLTVV.

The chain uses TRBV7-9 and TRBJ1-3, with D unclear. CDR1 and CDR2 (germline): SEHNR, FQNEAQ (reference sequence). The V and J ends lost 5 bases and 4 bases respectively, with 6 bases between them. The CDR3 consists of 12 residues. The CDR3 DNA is TGTGCCAGCAGCGGGATCGGAAACACCATATATTTT. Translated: CASSGIGNTIYF.

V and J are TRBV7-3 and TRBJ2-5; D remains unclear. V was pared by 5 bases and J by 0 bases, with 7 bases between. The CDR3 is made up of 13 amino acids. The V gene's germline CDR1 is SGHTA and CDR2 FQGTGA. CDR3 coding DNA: TGTGCCAGCAGCAAGCAGTACCAAGAGACCCAGTACTTC. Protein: CASSKQYQETQYF.

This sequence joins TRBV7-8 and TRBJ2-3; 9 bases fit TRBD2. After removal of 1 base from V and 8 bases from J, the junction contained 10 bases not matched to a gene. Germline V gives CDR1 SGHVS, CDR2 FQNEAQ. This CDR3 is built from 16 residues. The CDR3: CASSLGGASGEGTQYF. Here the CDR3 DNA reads TGTGCCAGCAGCTTAGGAGGGGCTAGCGGGGAGGGTACGCAGTATTTT. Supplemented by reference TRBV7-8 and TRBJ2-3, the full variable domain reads GAGVSQSPRYKVAKRGQDVALRCDPISGHVSLFWYQQALGQGPEFLTYFQNEAQLDKSGLPSDRFFAERPEGSVSTLKIQRTQQEDSAVYLCASSLGGASGEGTQYFGPGTRLTVL.

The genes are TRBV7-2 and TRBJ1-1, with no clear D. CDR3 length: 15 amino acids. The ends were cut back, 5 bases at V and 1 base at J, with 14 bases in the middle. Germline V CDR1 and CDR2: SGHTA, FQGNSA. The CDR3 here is CASSPLGIGNTEAFF. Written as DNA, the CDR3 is TGTGCCAGCAGCCCCTTAGGCATTGGGAACACTGAAGCTTTCTTT.

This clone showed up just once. The CDR3 bases are TGTGCCAGCAGCTTGGGGGGAGGATCTGGGGCCAACGTCCTGACTTTC. Translated, it gives CASSLGGGSGANVLTF. The chain employs TRBV5-4 and TRBJ2-6; TRBD2 might be the D (6 bases). Germline CDR1 reads SGHNT; CDR2 reads YYREEE (reference sequence). CDR3 length: 16 residues. The V gene lost 0 bases and the J gene lost 1 base, with 8 bases spanning the gap.

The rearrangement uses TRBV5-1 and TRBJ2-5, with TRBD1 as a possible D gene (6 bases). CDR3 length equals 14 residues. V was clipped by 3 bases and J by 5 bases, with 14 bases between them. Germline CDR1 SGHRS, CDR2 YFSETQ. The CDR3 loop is CASSSPTGWETQYF. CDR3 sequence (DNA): TGCGCCAGCAGCTCCCCGACAGGCTGGGAGACCCAGTACTTC. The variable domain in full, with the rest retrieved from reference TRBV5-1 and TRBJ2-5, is KAGVTQTPRYLIKTRGQQVTLSCSPISGHRSVSWYQQTPGQGLQFLFEYFSETQRNKGNFPGRFSGRQFSNSRSEMNVSTLELGDSALYLCASSSPTGWETQYFGPGTRLLVL.

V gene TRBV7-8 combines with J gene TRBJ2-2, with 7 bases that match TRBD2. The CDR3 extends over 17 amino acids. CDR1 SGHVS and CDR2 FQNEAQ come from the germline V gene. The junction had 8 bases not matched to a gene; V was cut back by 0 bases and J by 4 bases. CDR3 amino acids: CASSLAPSWGGTGELFF. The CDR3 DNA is TGTGCCAGCAGCTTAGCCCCATCATGGGGGGGCACCGGGGAGCTGTTTTTT.

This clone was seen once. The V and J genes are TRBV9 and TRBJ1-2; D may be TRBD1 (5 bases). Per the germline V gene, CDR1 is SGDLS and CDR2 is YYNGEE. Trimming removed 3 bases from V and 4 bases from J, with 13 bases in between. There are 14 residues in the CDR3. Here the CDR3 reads CASSAVGAAYGYTF. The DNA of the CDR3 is TGTGCCAGCAGCGCTGTTGGGGCCGCCTATGGCTACACCTTC.

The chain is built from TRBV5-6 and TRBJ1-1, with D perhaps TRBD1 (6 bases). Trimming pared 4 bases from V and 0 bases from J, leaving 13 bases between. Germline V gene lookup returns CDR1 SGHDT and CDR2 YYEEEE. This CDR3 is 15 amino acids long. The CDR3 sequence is CASSSWGGMNTEAFF. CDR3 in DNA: TGTGCCAGCAGCAGTTGGGGGGGCATGAACACTGAAGCTTTCTTT.

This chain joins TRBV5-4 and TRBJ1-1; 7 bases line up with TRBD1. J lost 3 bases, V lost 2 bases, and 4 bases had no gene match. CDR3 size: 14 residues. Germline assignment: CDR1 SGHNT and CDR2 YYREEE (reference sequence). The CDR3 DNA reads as TGTGCCAGCAGCTTACCGGGACAGTACACTGAAGCTTTCTTT. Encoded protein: CASSLPGQYTEAFF.

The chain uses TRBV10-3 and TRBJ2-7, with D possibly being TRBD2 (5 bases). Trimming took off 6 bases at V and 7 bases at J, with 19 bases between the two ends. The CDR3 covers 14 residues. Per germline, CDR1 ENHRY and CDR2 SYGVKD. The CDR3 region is CAISRGGPPEEQYF. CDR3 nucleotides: TGTGCCATCAGCCGAGGAGGCCCCCCGGAGGAGCAGTACTTC.

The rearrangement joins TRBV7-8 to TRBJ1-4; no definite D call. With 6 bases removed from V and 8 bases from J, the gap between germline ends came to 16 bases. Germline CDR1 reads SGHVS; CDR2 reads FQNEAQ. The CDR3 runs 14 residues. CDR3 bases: TGTGCCAGCAGAGGCTCCCTTCTAGGGGAAAAACTGTTTTTT. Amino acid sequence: CASRGSLLGEKLFF.

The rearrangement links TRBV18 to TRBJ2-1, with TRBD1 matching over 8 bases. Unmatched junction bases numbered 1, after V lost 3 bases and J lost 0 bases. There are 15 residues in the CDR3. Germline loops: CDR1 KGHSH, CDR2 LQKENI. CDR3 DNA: TGTGCCAGCTCACCCGGACAGGGCTCCTACAATGAGCAGTTCTTC. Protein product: CASSPGQGSYNEQFF.